This T cell receptor (beta chain) was recovered during a study of blood T cells in healthy people across ages. Study-wide points: Comparison with aged donors showed that long-lived donors had more naive CD4+ cells and higher diversity.

Trimming shortened V by 6 bases and J by 5 bases, and 17 bases separated the two germline ends. The CDR3 is 14 residues long. Germline V gene lookup returns CDR1 SQVTM and CDR2 ANQGSEA. A second PCR of about 7 to 12 cycles used a sample-barcoded 5' primer and a J-beta primer mix. TCRdb reprocessed the 5' RACE reads with MiXCR, giving one entry per CDR3 protein. The table has about 600,000 distinct CDR3 sequences, 40% to 50% seen once. On this clonotype: Its antigen is still unknown.

The sequenced material came from blood. V gene TRBV29-1 combines with J gene TRBJ2-1, with a possible D match to TRBD2 (5 bases). The sequence was collected from an elderly man in good health. CDR3: CSVASLAEDNEQFF. The CDR3 nucleotides are TGCAGCGTCGCCAGTCTTGCGGAGGACAATGAGCAGTTCTTC.